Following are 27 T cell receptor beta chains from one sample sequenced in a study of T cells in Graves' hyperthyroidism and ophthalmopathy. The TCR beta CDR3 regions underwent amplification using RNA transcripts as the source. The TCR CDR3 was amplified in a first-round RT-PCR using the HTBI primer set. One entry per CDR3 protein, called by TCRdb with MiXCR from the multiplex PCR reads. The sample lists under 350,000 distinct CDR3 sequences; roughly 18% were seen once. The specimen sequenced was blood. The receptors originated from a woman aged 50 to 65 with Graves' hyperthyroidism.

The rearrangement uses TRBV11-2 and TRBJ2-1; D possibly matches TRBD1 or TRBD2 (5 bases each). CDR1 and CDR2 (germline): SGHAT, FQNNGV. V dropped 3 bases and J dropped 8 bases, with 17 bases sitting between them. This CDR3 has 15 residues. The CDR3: CASSFGAGRGHEQFF. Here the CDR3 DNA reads TGTGCCAGCAGCTTCGGGGCAGGGAGAGGTCATGAGCAGTTCTTC.

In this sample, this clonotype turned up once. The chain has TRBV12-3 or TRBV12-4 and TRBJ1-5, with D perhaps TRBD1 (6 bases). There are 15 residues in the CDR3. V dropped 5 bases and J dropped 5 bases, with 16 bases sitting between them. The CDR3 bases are TGTGCCAGCAGTCCTCAGGGGACGGCCGATCAGCCCCAGCATTTT. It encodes CASSPQGTADQPQHF.

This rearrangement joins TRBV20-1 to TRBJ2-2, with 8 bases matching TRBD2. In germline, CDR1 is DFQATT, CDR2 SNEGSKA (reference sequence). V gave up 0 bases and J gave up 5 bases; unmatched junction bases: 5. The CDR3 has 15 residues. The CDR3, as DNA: TGCAGTGCTAGAGATTTTACTAGCGGAACCGGGGAGCTGTTTTTT. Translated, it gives CSARDFTSGTGELFF.

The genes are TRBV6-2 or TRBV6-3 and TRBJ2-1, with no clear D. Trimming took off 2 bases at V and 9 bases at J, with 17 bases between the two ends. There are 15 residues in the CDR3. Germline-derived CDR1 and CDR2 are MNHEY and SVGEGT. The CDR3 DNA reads TGTGCCAGCAGTTACAGTATGGAGTTGGGCGGTGAGCAGTTCTTC. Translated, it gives CASSYSMELGGEQFF.

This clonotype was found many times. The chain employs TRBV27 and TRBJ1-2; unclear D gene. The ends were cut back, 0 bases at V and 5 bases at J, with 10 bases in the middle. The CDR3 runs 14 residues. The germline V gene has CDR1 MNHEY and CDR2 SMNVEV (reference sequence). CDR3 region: CASSLSADPYGYTF. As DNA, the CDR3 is TGTGCCAGCAGTTTATCGGCGGATCCTTATGGCTACACCTTC.

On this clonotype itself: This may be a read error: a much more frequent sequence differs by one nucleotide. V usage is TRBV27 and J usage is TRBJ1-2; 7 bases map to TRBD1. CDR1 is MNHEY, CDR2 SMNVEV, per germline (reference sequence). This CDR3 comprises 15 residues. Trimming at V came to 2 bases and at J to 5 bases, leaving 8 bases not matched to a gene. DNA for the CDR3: TGTGCCAGCAGTTTACTGGAGTTGACAGGGTATGGCTACACCTTC. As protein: CASSLLELTGYGYTF.

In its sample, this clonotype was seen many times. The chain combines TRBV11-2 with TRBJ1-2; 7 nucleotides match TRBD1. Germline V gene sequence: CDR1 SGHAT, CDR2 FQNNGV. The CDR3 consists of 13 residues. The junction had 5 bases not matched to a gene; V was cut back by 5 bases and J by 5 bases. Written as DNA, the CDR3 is TGTGCCAGCAGCCCTCGGGACAGTTATGGCTACACCTTC. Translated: CASSPRDSYGYTF.

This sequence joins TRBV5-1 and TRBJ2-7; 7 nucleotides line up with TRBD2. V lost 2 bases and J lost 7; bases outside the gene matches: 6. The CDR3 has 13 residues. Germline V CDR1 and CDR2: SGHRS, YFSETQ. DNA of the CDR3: TGCGCCAGCAGCTTTGACTCAGCGGGGGAGCAGTACTTC. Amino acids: CASSFDSAGEQYF.

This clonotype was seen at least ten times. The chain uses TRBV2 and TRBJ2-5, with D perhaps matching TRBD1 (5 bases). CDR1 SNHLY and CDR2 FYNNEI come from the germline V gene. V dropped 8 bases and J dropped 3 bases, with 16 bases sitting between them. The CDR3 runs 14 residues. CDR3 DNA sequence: TGTGCCAGCGGGGCTTCCGGGTCGGAAGAGACCCAGTACTTC. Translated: CASGASGSEETQYF.

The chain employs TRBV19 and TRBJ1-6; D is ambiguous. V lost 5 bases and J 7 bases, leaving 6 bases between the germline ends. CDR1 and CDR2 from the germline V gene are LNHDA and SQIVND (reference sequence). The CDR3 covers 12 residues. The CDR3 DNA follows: TGTGCCAGTAGTTCAGAAAATTCACCCCTCCACTTT. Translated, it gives CASSSENSPLHF.

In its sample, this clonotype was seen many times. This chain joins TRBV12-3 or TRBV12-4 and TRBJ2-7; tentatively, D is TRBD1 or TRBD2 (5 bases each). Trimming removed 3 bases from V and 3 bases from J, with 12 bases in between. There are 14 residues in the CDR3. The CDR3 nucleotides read TGTGCCAGCAGTTTTCGAGGGACCTTCTACGAGCAGTACTTC. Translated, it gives CASSFRGTFYEQYF.

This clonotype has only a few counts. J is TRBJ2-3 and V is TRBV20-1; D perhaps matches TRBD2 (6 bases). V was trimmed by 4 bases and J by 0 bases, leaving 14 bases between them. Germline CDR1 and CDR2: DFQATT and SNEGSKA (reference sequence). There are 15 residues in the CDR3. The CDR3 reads CSAKLASGSTDTQYF. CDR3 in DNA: TGCAGTGCTAAATTAGCCAGCGGGAGCACAGATACGCAGTATTTT.

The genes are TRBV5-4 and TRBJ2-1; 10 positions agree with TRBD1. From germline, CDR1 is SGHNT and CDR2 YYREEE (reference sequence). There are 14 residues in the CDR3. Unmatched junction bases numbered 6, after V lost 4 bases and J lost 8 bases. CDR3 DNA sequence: TGTGCCAGCAGCAGCCGGGACAGGGGCTATGAGCAGTTCTTC. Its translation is CASSSRDRGYEQFF.

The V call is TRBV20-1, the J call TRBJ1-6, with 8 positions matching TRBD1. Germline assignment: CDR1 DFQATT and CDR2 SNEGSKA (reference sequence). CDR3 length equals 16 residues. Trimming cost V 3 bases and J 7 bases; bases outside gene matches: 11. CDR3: CSARMSQTGENSPLHF. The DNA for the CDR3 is TGCAGTGCTAGGATGAGCCAGACAGGGGAAAATTCACCCCTCCACTTT.

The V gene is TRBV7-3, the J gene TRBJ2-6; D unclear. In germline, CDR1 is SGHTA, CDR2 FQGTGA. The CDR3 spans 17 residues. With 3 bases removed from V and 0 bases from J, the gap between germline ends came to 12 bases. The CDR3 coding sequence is TGTGCCAGCAGCTTTCTTCACGATACCTCTGGGGCCAACGTCCTGACTTTC. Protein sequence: CASSFLHDTSGANVLTF.

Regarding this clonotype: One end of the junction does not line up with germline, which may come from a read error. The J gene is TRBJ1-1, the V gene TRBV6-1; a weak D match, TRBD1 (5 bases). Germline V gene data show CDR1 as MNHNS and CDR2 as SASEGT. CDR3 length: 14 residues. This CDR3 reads CASSVYPGRGVAIF. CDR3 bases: TGTGCCAGCAGTGTTTACCCGGGGCGAGGCGTAGCAATCTTT.

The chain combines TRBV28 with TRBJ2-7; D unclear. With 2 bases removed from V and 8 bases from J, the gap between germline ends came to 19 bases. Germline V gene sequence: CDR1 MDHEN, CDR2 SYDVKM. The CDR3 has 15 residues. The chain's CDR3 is CASSLGSRQVFQQYF. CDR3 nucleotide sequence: TGTGCCAGCAGTTTAGGTTCTCGCCAGGTTTTCCAGCAGTACTTC.

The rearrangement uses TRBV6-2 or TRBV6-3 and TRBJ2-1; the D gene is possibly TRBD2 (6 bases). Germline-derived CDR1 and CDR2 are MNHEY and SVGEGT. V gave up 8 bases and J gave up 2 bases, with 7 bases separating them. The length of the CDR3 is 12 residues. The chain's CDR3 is CASGGAYNEQFF. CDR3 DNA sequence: TGTGCCAGCGGAGGGGCCTACAATGAGCAGTTCTTC.

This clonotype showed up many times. This chain's CDR3 is CASRFGPLYGYTF. CDR3 DNA: TGTGCCAGCAGATTCGGGCCACTCTATGGCTACACCTTC. The J gene is TRBJ1-2, the V gene TRBV28, with D hard to call. Looked up from germline, CDR1 is MDHEN and CDR2 is SYDVKM. The CDR3 contains 13 residues. V lost 6 bases to trimming and J lost 4 bases, with 12 bases between them.

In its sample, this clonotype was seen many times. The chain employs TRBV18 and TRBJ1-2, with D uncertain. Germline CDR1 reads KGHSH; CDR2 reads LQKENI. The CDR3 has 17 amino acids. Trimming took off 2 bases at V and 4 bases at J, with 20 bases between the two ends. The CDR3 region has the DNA TGTGCCAGCTCACCAAGGGCCGAAGGTGGCGGTATCTATGGCTACACCTTC. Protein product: CASSPRAEGGGIYGYTF.

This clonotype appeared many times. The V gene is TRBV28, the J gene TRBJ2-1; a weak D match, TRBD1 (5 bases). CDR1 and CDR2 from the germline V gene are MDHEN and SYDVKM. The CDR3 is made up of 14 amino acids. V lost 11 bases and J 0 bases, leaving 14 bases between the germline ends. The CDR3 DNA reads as TGTGCCTGTCAGACAGTGAGCTCCTACAATGAGCAGTTCTTC. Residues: CACQTVSSYNEQFF.

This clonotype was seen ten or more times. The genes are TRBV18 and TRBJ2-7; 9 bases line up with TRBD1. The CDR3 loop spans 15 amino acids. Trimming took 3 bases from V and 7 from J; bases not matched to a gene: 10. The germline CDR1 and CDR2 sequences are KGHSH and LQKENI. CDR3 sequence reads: CASSPPGTGSREQYF. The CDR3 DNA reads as TGTGCCAGCTCACCTCCCGGGACAGGGAGTAGGGAGCAGTACTTC.

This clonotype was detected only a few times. Written as DNA, the CDR3 is TGTGCCAGCAGCCTCGGCAAAAACATTCAGTACTTC. It is translated as CASSLGKNIQYF. The V gene is TRBV7-2, the J gene TRBJ2-4; D ambiguous. Trimming stripped 5 bases from V and 3 bases from J, with 5 bases between. Germline CDR1 SGHTA, CDR2 FQGNSA. The CDR3 is 12 residues long.

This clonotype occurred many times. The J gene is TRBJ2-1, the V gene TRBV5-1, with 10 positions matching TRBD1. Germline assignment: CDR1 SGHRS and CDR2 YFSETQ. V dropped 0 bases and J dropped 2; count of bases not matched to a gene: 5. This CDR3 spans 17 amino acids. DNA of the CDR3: TGCGCCAGCAGCTTGGCGACAGGGGGCGCCGCCTACAATGAGCAGTTCTTC. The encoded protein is CASSLATGGAAYNEQFF.

CDR3 nucleotides: TGTGCCAGCAGCTTAGAAGAGCGGGTCCCCGCGAACACCGGGGAGCTGTTTTTT. Protein sequence: CASSLEERVPANTGELFF. The rearrangement uses TRBV7-6 and TRBJ2-2, with D possibly matching TRBD2 (6 bases). This CDR3 region has 18 residues. Trimming removed 1 base at V and 0 bases at J, with 15 bases between. The germline CDR1 and CDR2 sequences are SGHVS and FNYEAQ.

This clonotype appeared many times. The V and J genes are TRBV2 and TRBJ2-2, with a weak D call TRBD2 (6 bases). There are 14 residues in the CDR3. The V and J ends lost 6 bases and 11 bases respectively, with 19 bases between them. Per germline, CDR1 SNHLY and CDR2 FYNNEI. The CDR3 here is CASSPRRGLVELFF. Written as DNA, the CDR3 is TGTGCCAGCAGCCCAAGGCGGGGCCTGGTAGAGCTGTTTTTT.

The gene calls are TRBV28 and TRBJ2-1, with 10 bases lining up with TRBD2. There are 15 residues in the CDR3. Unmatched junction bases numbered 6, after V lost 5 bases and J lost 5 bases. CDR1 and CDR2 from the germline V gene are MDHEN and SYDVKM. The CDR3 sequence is CASSPRTSGDNEQFF. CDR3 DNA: TGTGCCAGCAGTCCACGGACTAGCGGAGACAATGAGCAGTTCTTC.